Listed here is a single TCR beta chain. Antigen unknown. V was pared by 1 base and J by 4 bases, with 17 bases between. Per the germline V gene, CDR1 is LNHDA and CDR2 is SQIVND (reference sequence). The CDR3 runs 17 residues. Some clones are missing from TCRdb's copy, which holds only in-frame ones; the method was immunoSEQ multiplex PCR. The sample has over 400,000 clones, roughly 87% seen once. This specimen comes from a study of Ad26.COV2.S vaccination and SARS-CoV-2 variants. Study information: Dosing was one shot or two shots 56 days apart. General study findings and limits: It was found that vaccine and placebo recipients had similar non-spike TCR breadth.

Noted treatment: some 20 received Ad26.COV2.S at low or high dose, single or two shots; 5 received placebo; per-sample allocation not given. Repertoires come from day 63 after the first vaccine or placebo injection. Cohort 1b enrolled adults aged 18-55 years in Boston. The J gene is TRBJ2-1, the V gene TRBV19, with D possibly TRBD2 on 5 matching bases. The receptor was isolated from a person aged 18 to 65 who received the Ad26.COV2.S COVID-19 vaccine or a placebo. The starting material was peripheral blood, obtained in a trial of Ad26.COV2.S vaccine versus placebo. In nucleotides, the CDR3 is TGTGCCAGTAGTATAGTCGGGGTGGGCAGCTCGTACAATGAGCAGTTCTTC. Protein sequence: CASSIVGVGSSYNEQFF.